These 2 T cell receptor beta chains came from one sample sequenced in a study of glioma-infiltrating T cells (TCRdb year 2016). Instrument on record: Illumina MiSeq. The iRepertoire nested amplicon-rescue multiplex PCR (arm-PCR) platform was used to amplify TCR alpha and beta CDR3 regions from RNA. The raw public data were reprocessed by TCRdb itself: fastp quality trimming at Q25, MiXCR clonotype calling, in-frame beta chains only. Rows are unified per CDR3 protein, each entry keeping the most common DNA and genes. The table for this sample lists about 410,000 distinct CDR3 sequences; roughly 41% of them were counted only once. The ten largest clonotypes hold 12% of the sample. Sequenced sample: glioma tissue, nonneoplastic brain tissue, or PBMCs (not recorded which). Receptors originate from a human donor with low-grade glioma or glioblastoma, undergoing nonglioma brain surgery, or in good health (not recorded which).

Remarks on this clonotype: No DNA is shown, since the ends of the CDR3 on it are uncertain; the CDR3 is the one TCRdb lists. This chain joins TRBV4-3 and TRBJ2-3; the table's D call TRBD2 went unverified against the DNA. Per the germline V gene, CDR1 is LGHNA and CDR2 is YSLEER. Including both end residues, the CDR3 is 16 amino acids long. The CDR3 here is CASSQAVAVGTDTLYF.

This clonotype was counted a few times. The chain recombines TRBV7-2 with TRBJ2-7; 9 bases match TRBD1. The junction had 9 bases not matched to a gene; V was cut back by 2 bases and J by 7 bases. This CDR3 contains 15 residues. CDR1 is SGHTA, CDR2 FQGNSA, per germline. The CDR3 bases are TGTGCCAGCAGCTTACCCCCAGGTGGGACAGGGGAGCAGTACTTC. This encodes CASSLPPGGTGEQYF.